This TCR beta chain was sequenced during a study of T cells in Graves' hyperthyroidism and ophthalmopathy. Study results and caveats: Patients with ophthalmopathy were separated from those with stable hyperthyroidism by a 13 V-J model.

The germline V gene encodes CDR1 MNHNS and CDR2 SASEGT. The length of the CDR3 is 18 residues. Losses at the gene ends were 5 bases for V and 3 bases for J; bases not matched to a gene: 14. This clonotype was observed many times. Its antigen is unidentified. The PBMCs were sourced from fresh peripheral blood (about 9.7 ml). RNA transcripts were the template for amplifying TCR beta CDR3 regions. The HTBI set primed first-round TCR CDR3 RT-PCR. TCRdb analysed the multiplex PCR reads with MiXCR anew, one entry per CDR3 protein. This table has roughly 660,000 distinct CDR3 sequences, roughly 17% appearing once.

This receptor was obtained from a middle-aged man with Graves' hyperthyroidism. Material: blood. The chain joins TRBV6-1 to TRBJ2-1; 9 bases align to TRBD2. CDR3 amino acids: CASSQGPEREVFYNEQFF. DNA for the CDR3: TGTGCCAGCAGTCAGGGGCCCGAGCGGGAGGTCTTCTACAATGAGCAGTTCTTC.